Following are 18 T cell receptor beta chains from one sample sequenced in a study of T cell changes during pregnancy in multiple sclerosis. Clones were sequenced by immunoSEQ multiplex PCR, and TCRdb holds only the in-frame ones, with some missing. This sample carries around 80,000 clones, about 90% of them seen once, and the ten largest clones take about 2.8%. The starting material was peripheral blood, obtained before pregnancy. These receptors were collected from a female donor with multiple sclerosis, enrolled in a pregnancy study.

DNA of the CDR3: TGTGCCAGCAGCTTAGGGGAGGTGTCCTACGAGCAGTACTTC. Its protein product is CASSLGEVSYEQYF. The V call is TRBV7-6, the J call TRBJ2-7, with D perhaps matching TRBD2 (6 bases). V lost 1 base to trimming and J lost 1 base, with 8 bases between them. There are 14 residues in the CDR3. CDR1 and CDR2 (germline): SGHVS, FNYEAQ.

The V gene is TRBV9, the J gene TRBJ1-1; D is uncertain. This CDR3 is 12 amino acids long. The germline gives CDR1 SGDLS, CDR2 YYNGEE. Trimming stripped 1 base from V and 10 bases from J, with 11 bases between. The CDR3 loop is CASSVNVGGAFF. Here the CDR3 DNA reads TGTGCCAGCAGCGTAAATGTTGGCGGAGCTTTCTTT.

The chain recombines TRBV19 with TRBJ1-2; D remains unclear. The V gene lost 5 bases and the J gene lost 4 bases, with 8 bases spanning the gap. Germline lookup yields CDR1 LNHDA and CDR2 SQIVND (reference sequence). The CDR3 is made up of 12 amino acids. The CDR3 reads CASSPTAYGYTF. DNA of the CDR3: TGTGCCAGTAGTCCCACAGCCTATGGCTACACCTTC.

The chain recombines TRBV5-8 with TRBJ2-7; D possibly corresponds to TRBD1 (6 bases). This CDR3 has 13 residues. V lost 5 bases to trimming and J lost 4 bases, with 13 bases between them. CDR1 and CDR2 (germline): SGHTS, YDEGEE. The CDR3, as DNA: TGTGCCAGCAGTACCGGACAGATTTACGAGCAGTACTTC. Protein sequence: CASSTGQIYEQYF.

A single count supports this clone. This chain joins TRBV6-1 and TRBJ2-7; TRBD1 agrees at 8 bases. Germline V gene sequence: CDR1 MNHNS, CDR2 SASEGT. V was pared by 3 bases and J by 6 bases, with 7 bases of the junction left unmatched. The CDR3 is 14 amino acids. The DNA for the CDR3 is TGTGCCAGCAGTGAGGGACAGGCGGGTCTCGAGCAGTACTTC. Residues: CASSEGQAGLEQYF.

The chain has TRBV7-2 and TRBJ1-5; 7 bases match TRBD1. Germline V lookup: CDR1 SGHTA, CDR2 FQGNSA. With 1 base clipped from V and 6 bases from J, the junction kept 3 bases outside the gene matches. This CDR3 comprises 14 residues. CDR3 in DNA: TGTGCCAGCAGCTTAGAGGGGGCGGGTCAGCCCCAGCATTTT. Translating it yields CASSLEGAGQPQHF.

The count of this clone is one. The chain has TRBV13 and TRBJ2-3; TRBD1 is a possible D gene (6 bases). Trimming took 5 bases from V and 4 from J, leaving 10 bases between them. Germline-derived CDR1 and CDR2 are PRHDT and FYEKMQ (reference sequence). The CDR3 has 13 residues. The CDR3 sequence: CASSATGADTQYF. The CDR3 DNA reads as TGTGCCAGCAGCGCGACAGGTGCAGATACGCAGTATTTT.

CDR3 in amino acids: CAWSAPSTGGITEAFF. The CDR3 DNA reads TGTGCCTGGAGTGCCCCTAGTACAGGGGGGATCACTGAAGCTTTCTTT. The chain recombines TRBV30 with TRBJ1-1, with 8 bases fitting TRBD1. Germline lookup yields CDR1 GTSNPN and CDR2 SVGIG (reference sequence). V gave up 1 base and J gave up 4 bases; unmatched junction bases: 11. This CDR3 is 16 amino acids long.

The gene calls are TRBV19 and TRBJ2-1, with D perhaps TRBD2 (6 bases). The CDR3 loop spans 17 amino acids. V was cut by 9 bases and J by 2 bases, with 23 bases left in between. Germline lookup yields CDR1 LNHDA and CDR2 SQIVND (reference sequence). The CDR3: CASGGGHRPTPYNEQFF. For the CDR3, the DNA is TGTGCCAGCGGGGGTGGGCACCGTCCCACCCCCTACAATGAGCAGTTCTTC.

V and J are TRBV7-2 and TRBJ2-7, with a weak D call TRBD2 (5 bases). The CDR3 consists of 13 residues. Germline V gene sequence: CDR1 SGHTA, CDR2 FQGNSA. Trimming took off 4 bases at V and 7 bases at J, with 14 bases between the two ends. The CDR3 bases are TGTGCCAGCAGCTCAAGGACCCGGGGTGAGCAGTACTTC. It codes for CASSSRTRGEQYF. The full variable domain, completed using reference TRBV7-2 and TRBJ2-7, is GAGVSQSPSNKVTEKGKDVELRCDPISGHTALYWYRQSLGQGLEFLIYFQGNSAPDKSGLPSDRFSAERTGGSVSTLTIQRTQQEDSAVYLCASSSRTRGEQYFGPGTRLTVT.

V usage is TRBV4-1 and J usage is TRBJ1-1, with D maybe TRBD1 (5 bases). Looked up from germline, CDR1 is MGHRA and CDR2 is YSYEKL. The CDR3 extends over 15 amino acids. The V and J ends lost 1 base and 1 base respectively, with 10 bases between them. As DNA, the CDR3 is TGCGCCAGCAGCCAAGGGCCCCAGGGGAACACTGAAGCTTTCTTT. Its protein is CASSQGPQGNTEAFF.

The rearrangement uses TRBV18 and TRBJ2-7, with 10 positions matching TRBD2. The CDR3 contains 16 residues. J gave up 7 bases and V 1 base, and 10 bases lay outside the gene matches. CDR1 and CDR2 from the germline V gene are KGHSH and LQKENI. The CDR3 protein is CASSPQSLAGAGEQYF. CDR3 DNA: TGTGCCAGCTCACCACAGAGTCTAGCGGGAGCTGGTGAGCAGTACTTC. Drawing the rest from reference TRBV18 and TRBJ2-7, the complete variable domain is NAGVMQNPRHLVRRRGQEARLRCSPMKGHSHVYWYRQLPEEGLKFMVYLQKENIIDESGMPKERFSAEFPKEGPSILRIQQVVRGDSAAYFCASSPQSLAGAGEQYFGPGTRLTVT.

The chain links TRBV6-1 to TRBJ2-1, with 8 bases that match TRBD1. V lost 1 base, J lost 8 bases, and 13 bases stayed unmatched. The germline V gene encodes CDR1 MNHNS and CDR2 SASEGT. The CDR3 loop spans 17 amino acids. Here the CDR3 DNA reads TGTGCCAGCAGTGAAGAGCCTCGTGCAGGGGGCATCGATGAGCAGTTCTTC. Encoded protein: CASSEEPRAGGIDEQFF.

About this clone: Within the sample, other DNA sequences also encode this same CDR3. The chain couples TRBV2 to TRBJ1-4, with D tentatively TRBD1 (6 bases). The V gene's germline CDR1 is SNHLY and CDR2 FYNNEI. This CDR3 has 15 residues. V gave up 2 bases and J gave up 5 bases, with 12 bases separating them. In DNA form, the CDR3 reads TGTGCCAGCAGTGAACTGGGGGCCTCAAATGAAAAACTGTTTTTT. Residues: CASSELGASNEKLFF.

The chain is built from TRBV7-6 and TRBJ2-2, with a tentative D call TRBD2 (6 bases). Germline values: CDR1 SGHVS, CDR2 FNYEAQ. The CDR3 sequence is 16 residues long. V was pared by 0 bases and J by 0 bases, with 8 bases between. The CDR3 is CASSLAGGTNTGELFF. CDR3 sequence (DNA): TGTGCCAGCAGCTTAGCCGGCGGGACGAACACCGGGGAGCTGTTTTTT.

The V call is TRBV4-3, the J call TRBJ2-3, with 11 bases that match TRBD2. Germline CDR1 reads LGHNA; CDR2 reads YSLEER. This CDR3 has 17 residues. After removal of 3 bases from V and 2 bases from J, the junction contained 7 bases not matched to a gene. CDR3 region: CASSQVGTSGFTDTQYF. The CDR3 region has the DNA TGCGCCAGCAGCCAGGTTGGGACTAGCGGTTTCACAGATACGCAGTATTTT.

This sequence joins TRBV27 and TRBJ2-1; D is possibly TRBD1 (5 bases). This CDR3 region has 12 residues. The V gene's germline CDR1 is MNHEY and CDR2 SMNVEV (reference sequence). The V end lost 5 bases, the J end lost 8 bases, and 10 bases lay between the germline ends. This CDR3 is CASSGRVDEQFF. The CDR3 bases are TGTGCCAGCAGTGGCAGGGTGGATGAGCAGTTCTTC.

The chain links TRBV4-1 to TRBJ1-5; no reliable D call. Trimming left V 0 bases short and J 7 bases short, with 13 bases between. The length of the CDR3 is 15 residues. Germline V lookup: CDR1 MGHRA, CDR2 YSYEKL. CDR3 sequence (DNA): TGCGCCAGCAGCCAAGATCGGGCAGGAGGACAGCCCCAGCATTTT. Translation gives CASSQDRAGGQPQHF.